The 23 T cell receptor beta chains below come from one sample, sequenced in a study of shared clonotypes between healthy human individuals. TCRdb's copy holds only in-frame clones and misses some; the assay was immunoSEQ multiplex PCR. The sample yields approximately 340,000 clones, approximately 79% seen once. What was sequenced was memory CD4+ T cells sorted from blood. Subset indicated: CD45RA-negative fraction. The receptor source for this set is a man aged 25 to 40 in good health.

The chain has TRBV6-6 and TRBJ2-7; 7 bases line up with TRBD1. V lost 9 bases and J lost 1; bases outside the gene matches: 3. The CDR3 covers 12 residues. CDR1 MNHNY and CDR2 SVGAGI come from the germline V gene (reference sequence). The chain's CDR3 is CASGTVSYEQYF. The DNA of the CDR3 is TGTGCCAGTGGGACAGTTTCCTACGAGCAGTACTTC.

The gene calls are TRBV29-1 and TRBJ2-7, with D tentatively TRBD1 (5 bases). Trimming cost V 4 bases and J 2 bases, with 18 bases left between them. CDR3 length: 15 residues. Germline CDR1 SQVTM, CDR2 ANQGSEA. CDR3 sequence: CSVGGRTGPTYEQYF. In nucleotides, the CDR3 is TGCAGCGTTGGAGGTCGTACAGGACCCACCTACGAGCAGTACTTC.

The chain couples TRBV29-1 to TRBJ1-5; D gene uncertain. The CDR3 is made up of 11 amino acids. Trimming pared 3 bases from V and 16 bases from J, leaving 16 bases between. Germline loops: CDR1 SQVTM, CDR2 ANQGSEA. DNA for the CDR3: TGCAGCGTTGAGGACGGTGGCAGTATCCATTTT. The encoded protein is CSVEDGGSIHF.

The rearrangement links TRBV7-9 to TRBJ2-5, with TRBD2 matching over 8 bases. Germline V gene lookup returns CDR1 SEHNR and CDR2 FQNEAQ (reference sequence). The V segment lost 5 bases and the J segment 2 bases; nucleotides outside the gene matches: 4. The CDR3 length is 14 residues. CDR3 in DNA: TGTGCCAGCAGCGCGGGGGGCAGTCAAGAGACCCAGTACTTC. This sequence encodes CASSAGGSQETQYF.

In this sample, this clone turned up many times. This chain uses TRBV28 with TRBJ2-1, with TRBD2 identical over 10 bases. Trimming removed 5 bases from V and 9 bases from J; junction bases left unmatched: 10. Germline values: CDR1 MDHEN, CDR2 SYDVKM. This CDR3 spans 15 amino acids. CDR3 coding DNA: TGTGCCAGCAGTGACAGCGGGAGGGCCGGTGGTGAGCAGTTCTTC. Residues: CASSDSGRAGGEQFF.

This clone was counted between two and nine times. The V and J genes are TRBV18 and TRBJ2-3, with no clear D. This CDR3 region has 12 residues. V shed 3 bases and J shed 4 bases, with 5 bases lying between them. Germline V lookup: CDR1 KGHSH, CDR2 LQKENI. Written as DNA, the CDR3 is TGTGCCAGCTCACCCGCGCCAGATACGCAGTATTTT. Protein sequence: CASSPAPDTQYF.

The chain couples TRBV21-1 to TRBJ1-5. TRBV21-1 is a pseudogene segment. This CDR3 region has 14 residues. The CDR3 loop is CASSKAGEDQPQHF. CDR3 DNA: TGTGCCAGCAGCAAAGCGGGAGAGGATCAGCCCCAGCATTTT.

This chain uses TRBV2 with TRBJ2-7, with 10 bases fitting TRBD1. Trimming at V came to 6 bases and at J to 1 base, leaving 9 bases not matched to a gene. Per the germline V gene, CDR1 is SNHLY and CDR2 is FYNNEI. The CDR3 has 16 residues. This CDR3 reads CASSEPGQGRSYEQYF. DNA of the CDR3: TGTGCCAGCAGCGAGCCGGGACAGGGGAGGTCCTACGAGCAGTACTTC.

This clone showed up many times. The J gene is TRBJ2-6, the V gene TRBV19, with D maybe TRBD1 (6 bases). This CDR3 has 15 residues. In germline, CDR1 is LNHDA, CDR2 SQIVND (reference sequence). V was cut by 5 bases and J by 1 base, with 9 bases left in between. This chain's CDR3 is CASSAQGSGANVLTF. The CDR3 nucleotides are TGTGCCAGTAGTGCGCAGGGGTCTGGGGCCAACGTCCTGACTTTC.

V is TRBV6-5 and J is TRBJ2-7, with D possibly being TRBD1 (6 bases). The CDR3 runs 15 residues. Germline V gene data show CDR1 as MNHEY and CDR2 as SVGAGI. The V and J ends lost 6 bases and 2 bases respectively, with 17 bases between them. The CDR3 nucleotides read TGTGCCAGCAGCCCATCCGGGACAACCACCTACGAGCAGTACTTC. Protein product: CASSPSGTTTYEQYF.

The chain recombines TRBV5-6 with TRBJ2-3; 7 bases align to TRBD2. Germline CDR1 and CDR2: SGHDT and YYEEEE. V shed 4 bases, J shed 6 bases, and the junction held 14 bases outside the gene matches. The CDR3 covers 16 residues. In DNA, the CDR3 is TGTGCCAGCAGCCGGGGGGTTAGGCTAGCAACCGATACGCAGTATTTT. Encoded protein: CASSRGVRLATDTQYF.

This chain connects TRBV6-5 to TRBJ2-5; D assignment may be TRBD1 or TRBD2 (5 bases each). The ends were cut back, 5 bases at V and 3 bases at J, with 13 bases in the middle. The germline CDR1 and CDR2 sequences are MNHEY and SVGAGI. This CDR3 comprises 14 residues. The CDR3, as DNA: TGTGCCAGCAGTGAAGAGGGACGCAAAGAGACCCAGTACTTC. Its protein product is CASSEEGRKETQYF.

The rearrangement links TRBV2 to TRBJ2-5; 12 bases map to TRBD2. After removal of 7 bases from V and 2 bases from J, the junction contained 5 bases not matched to a gene. The germline V gene encodes CDR1 SNHLY and CDR2 FYNNEI. The CDR3 runs 15 residues. CDR3 sequence reads: CASTVGLAGQETQYF. The CDR3 DNA reads TGTGCCAGCACGGTGGGACTAGCGGGTCAAGAGACCCAGTACTTC.

The chain carries TRBV27 and TRBJ2-1, with D tentatively TRBD1 (6 bases). The CDR3 has 11 amino acids. Per the germline V gene, CDR1 is MNHEY and CDR2 is SMNVEV (reference sequence). The ends were cut back, 10 bases at V and 9 bases at J, with 13 bases in the middle. The CDR3 reads CAIRRGGEQFF. CDR3 bases: TGTGCCATTCGGAGAGGGGGTGAGCAGTTCTTC.

V is TRBV9 and J is TRBJ2-7, with D tentatively TRBD2 (5 bases). V lost 3 bases, J lost 0 bases, and 10 bases lay in between. CDR3 length equals 14 residues. Germline CDR1 and CDR2: SGDLS and YYNGEE. The CDR3 sequence is CASSAGVSSYEQYF. CDR3 nucleotide sequence: TGTGCCAGCAGCGCCGGGGTGAGCTCCTACGAGCAGTACTTC.

This chain links TRBV30 with TRBJ1-1, with D unclear. V lost 2 bases and J 2 bases, leaving 12 bases between the germline ends. From germline, CDR1 is GTSNPN and CDR2 SVGIG (reference sequence). The CDR3 has 14 amino acids. In DNA form, the CDR3 reads TGTGCCTGGAGTCTAGACCGTCCTAACACTGAAGCTTTCTTT. Amino acids: CAWSLDRPNTEAFF. The full variable domain, in which reference TRBV30 and TRBJ1-1 provide the parts outside the CDR3, is SQTIHQWPATLVQPVGSPLSLECTVEGTSNPNLYWYRQAAGRGLQLLFYSVGIGQISSEVPQNLSASRPQDRQFILSSKKLLLSDSGFYLCAWSLDRPNTEAFFGQGTRLTVV.

The V call is TRBV5-4, the J call TRBJ1-4; D is possibly TRBD1 (5 bases). The CDR3 consists of 14 residues. Germline assignment: CDR1 SGHNT and CDR2 YYREEE (reference sequence). V was shortened by 3 bases and J by 3 bases, with 9 bases between the two germline ends. CDR3 sequence (DNA): TGTGCCAGCAGCTCAGGGATATCTAATGAAAAACTGTTTTTT. Its protein is CASSSGISNEKLFF.

The J gene is TRBJ2-6, the V gene TRBV7-8; D may be TRBD1 (6 bases). Germline V gene sequence: CDR1 SGHVS, CDR2 FQNEAQ. Trimming left V 5 bases short and J 3 bases short, with 17 bases between. The CDR3 runs to 17 residues. CDR3 amino acids: CASSALGTLLGANVLTF. CDR3 bases: TGTGCCAGCAGCGCCCTCGGGACACTTCTTGGGGCCAACGTCCTGACTTTC.

V usage is TRBV5-5 and J usage is TRBJ1-3, with D maybe TRBD1 (6 bases). The CDR3 sequence is 17 residues long. The V end lost 4 bases, the J end lost 0 bases, and 17 bases lay between the germline ends. Germline V gene lookup returns CDR1 SGHKS and CDR2 YYEKEE (reference sequence). CDR3 in amino acids: CASSETGTPNSGNTIYF. The CDR3 nucleotides read TGTGCCAGCAGCGAAACCGGGACACCAAACTCTGGAAACACCATATATTTT.

The gene calls are TRBV29-1 and TRBJ2-6, with D possibly being TRBD2 (6 bases). CDR3 length equals 16 residues. Germline V gives CDR1 SQVTM, CDR2 ANQGSEA. Deletions cut 6 bases from V and 0 bases from J, with 15 bases between. Written as DNA, the CDR3 is TGCAGCGTGTTAGGGAGGACGGGCTCTGGGGCCAACGTCCTGACTTTC. Amino acid sequence: CSVLGRTGSGANVLTF.

The chain employs TRBV14 and TRBJ2-7; no firm D call. With 0 bases removed from V and 3 bases from J, the gap between germline ends came to 6 bases. CDR3 length: 13 residues. The germline V gene encodes CDR1 SGHDN and CDR2 FVKESK. CDR3 amino acids: CASSQEPLYEQYF. CDR3 coding DNA: TGTGCCAGCAGCCAAGAGCCCCTCTACGAGCAGTACTTC.

This clone was observed a handful of times. This rearrangement joins TRBV6-1 to TRBJ2-7, with 7 nucleotides matching TRBD2. V lost 5 bases to trimming and J lost 4 bases; unmatched junction nucleotides: 8. This CDR3 spans 14 amino acids. In germline, CDR1 is MNHNS, CDR2 SASEGT. CDR3: CASSLERGSYEQYF. As DNA, the CDR3 is TGTGCCAGCAGTCTCGAGCGGGGATCATACGAGCAGTACTTC.

This clone was seen a few times. The chain combines TRBV7-8 with TRBJ2-5; 12 bases line up with TRBD2. Trimming cost V 3 bases and J 5 bases; bases outside gene matches: 7. CDR1 is SGHVS and CDR2 is FQNEAQ in the germline V gene. The CDR3 length is 16 residues. The CDR3 loop reads CASSFFPGLAGETQYF. The CDR3 DNA reads TGTGCCAGCAGCTTCTTCCCGGGACTAGCGGGTGAGACCCAGTACTTC.